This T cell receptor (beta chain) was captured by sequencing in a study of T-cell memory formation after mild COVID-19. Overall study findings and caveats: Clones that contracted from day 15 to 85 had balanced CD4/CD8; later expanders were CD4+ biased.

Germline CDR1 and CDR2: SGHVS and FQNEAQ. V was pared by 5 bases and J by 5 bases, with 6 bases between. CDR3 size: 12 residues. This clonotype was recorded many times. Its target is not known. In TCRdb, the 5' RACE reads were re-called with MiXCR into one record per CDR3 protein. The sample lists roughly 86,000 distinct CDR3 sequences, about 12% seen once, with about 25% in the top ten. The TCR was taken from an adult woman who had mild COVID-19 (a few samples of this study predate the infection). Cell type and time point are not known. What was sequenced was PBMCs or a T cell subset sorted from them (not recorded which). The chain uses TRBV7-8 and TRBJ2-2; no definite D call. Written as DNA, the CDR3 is TGTGCCAGCAGCCCTGTGACCGGGGAGCTGTTTTTT. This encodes CASSPVTGELFF.